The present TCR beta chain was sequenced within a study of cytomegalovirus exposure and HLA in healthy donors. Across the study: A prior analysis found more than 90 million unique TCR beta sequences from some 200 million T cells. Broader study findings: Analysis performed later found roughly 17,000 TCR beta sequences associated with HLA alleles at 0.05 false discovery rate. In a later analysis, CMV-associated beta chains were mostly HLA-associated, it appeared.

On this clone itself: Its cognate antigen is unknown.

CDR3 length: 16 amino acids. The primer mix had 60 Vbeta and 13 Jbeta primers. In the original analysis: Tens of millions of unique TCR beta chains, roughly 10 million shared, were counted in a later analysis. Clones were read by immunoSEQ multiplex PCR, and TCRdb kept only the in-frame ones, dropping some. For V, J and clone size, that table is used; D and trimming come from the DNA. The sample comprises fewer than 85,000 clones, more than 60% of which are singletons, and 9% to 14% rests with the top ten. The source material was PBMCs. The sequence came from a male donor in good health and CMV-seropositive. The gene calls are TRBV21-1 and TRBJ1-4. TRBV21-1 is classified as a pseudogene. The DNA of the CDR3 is TGTGCCAGCAGCAAAGAAGGCCAGGGACTTCGGGAAAAACTGTTTTTT. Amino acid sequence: CASSKEGQGLREKLFF.